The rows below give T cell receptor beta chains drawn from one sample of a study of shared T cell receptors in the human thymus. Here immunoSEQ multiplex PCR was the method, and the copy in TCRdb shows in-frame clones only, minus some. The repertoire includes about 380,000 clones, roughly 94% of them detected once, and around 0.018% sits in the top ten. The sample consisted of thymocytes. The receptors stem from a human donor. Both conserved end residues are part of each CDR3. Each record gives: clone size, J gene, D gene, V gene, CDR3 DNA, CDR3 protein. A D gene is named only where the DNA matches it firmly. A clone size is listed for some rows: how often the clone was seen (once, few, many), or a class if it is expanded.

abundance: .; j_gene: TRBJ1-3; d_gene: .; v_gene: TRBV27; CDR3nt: TGTGCCAGCAGTTCCGTCAGGGGCGGAAGGACCTCTGGAAACACCATATATTTT; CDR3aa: CASSSVRGGRTSGNTIYF
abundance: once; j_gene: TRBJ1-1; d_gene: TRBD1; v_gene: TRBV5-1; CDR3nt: TGCGCCAGCAGCTGTAGGGCGGGACAGGAGGGGTTTGTGGGCACTGAAGCTTTCTTT; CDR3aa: CASSCRAGQEGFVGTEAFF
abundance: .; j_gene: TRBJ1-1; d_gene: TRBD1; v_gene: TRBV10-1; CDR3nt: TGCGCCAGCAGTGGATGGGACAGGGAGAACACTGAAGCTTTCTTT; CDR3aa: CASSGWDRENTEAFF
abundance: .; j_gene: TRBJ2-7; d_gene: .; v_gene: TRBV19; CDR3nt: TGTGCCAGTAGTCGCACCGGGGTTGTCTACGAGCAGTACTTC; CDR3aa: CASSRTGVVYEQYF
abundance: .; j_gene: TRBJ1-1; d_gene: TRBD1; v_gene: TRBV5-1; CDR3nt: TGCGCCAGCAGCTTGGCCCGGGACAGGGTGGGCACTGAAGCTTTCTTT; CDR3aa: CASSLARDRVGTEAFF
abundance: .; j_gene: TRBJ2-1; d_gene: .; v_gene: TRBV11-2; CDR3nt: TGTGCCAGCACCGAAGGGCTAGGAGGGCCTAATGAGCAGTTCTTC; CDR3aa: CASTEGLGGPNEQFF
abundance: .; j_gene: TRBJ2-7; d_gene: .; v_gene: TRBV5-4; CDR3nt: TGTGCCAGCAGCCTGACCGGTTCTCGGTCCTACGAGCAGTACTTC; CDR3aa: CASSLTGSRSYEQYF
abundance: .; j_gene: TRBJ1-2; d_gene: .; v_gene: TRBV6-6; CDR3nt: TGTGCCAGCAGTTACCCCGACAGGATACCTCTCTATGGCTACACCTTC; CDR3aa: CASSYPDRIPLYGYTF
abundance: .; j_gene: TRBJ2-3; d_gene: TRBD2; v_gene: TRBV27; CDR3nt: TGTGCCAGCACACCCGGGACTAGCGGGAGGGTAGGCACAGATACGCAGTATTTT; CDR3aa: CASTPGTSGRVGTDTQYF
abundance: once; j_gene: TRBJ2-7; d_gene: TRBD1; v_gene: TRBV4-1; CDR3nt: TGCGCCAGCAGCCGGGGACAGGATTTGTCCTACGAGCAGTACTTC; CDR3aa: CASSRGQDLSYEQYF
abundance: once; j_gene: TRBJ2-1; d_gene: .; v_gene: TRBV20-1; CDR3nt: TGCAGTGCTAGGTCTAGCACTGAGCAGTTCTTC; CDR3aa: CSARSSTEQFF
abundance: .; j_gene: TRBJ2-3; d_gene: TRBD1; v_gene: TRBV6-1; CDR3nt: TGTGCCAGCAGTGCTTGCAGGGACAGATGCACAGATACGCAGTATTTT; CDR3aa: CASSACRDRCTDTQYF
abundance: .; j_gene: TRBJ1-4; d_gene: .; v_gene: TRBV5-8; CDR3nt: TGTGCCAGCAGCTTGGTCCCCCCGGGGGGACCAGCTAATGAAAAACTGTTTTTT; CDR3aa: CASSLVPPGGPANEKLFF
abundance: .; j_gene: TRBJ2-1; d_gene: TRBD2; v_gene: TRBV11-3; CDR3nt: TGTGCCAGCAGCTTAGGGTTAGGGCGGGGGGACAATGAGCAGTTCTTC; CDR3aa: CASSLGLGRGDNEQFF
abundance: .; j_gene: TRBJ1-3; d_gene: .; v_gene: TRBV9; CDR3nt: TGTGCCAGCAGCGTAGGGGGAGGGGACGGTAGCTCTGGAAACACCATATATTTT; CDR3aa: CASSVGGGDGSSGNTIYF
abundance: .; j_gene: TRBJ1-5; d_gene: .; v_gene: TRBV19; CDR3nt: TGTGCCAGTATACTTGGGGACGGCGGAAACGATAGCAATCAGCCCCAGCATTTT; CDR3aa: CASILGDGGNDSNQPQHF
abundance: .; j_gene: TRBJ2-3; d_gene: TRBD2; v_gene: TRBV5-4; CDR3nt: TGTGCCAGCAGCTTGGGGACTAGCGGGACTAGCACAGATACGCAGTATTTT; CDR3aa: CASSLGTSGTSTDTQYF
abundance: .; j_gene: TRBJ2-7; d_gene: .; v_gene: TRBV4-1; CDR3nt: TGCGCCAGCAGCCATAACACCTACGAGCAGTACTTC; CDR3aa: CASSHNTYEQYF
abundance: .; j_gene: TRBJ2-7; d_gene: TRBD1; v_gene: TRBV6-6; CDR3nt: TGTGCCAGCAGTCTCGAGACAGGGCGCCGATACTTC; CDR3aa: CASSLETGRRYF
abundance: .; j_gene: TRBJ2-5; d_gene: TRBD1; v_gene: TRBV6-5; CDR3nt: TGTGCCAGCACCGTGACAGGGACAGAGACCCAGTACTTC; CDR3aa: CASTVTGTETQYF
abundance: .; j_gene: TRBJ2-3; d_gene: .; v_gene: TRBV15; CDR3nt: TGTGCCACCAGCAGAGGCAGGAGAGACACAGATACGCAGTATTTT; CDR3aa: CATSRGRRDTDTQYF
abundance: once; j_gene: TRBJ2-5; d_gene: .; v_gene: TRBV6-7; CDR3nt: TGTGCCAGCAGTCCGCGCATCCGTCCTGACACCCTGATCACCCTGTACCAAGAGACCCAGTACTTC; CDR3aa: CASSPRIRPDTLITLYQETQYF
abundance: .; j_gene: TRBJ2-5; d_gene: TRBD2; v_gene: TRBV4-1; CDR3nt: TGCGCCAGCAGCCTTCTCGGGGGAGGGGAGACCCAGTACTTC; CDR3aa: CASSLLGGGETQYF
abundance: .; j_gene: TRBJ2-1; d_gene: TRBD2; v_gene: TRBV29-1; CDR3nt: TGCAGCGTTGAAGATAGGGCCCCCGGGACTAGCGGGAGGGGGTTGGTCCATGAGCAGTTCTTC; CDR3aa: CSVEDRAPGTSGRGLVHEQFF
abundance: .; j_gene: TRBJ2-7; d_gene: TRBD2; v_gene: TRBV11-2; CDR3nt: TGTGCCAGCAGCTTAACCTCTTCGGGAGGGTACGAGCAGTACTTC; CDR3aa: CASSLTSSGGYEQYF
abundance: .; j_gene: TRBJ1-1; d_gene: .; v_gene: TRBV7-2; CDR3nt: TGTGCCAGCAGCGCTAAAAACGGATCGAAGGGGAACACTGAAGCTTTCTTT; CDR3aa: CASSAKNGSKGNTEAFF
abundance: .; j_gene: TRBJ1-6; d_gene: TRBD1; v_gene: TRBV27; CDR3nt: TGTGCCAGCAGTCGCCATGTGGACAGGCTAGGAAATTCACCCCTCCACTTT; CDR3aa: CASSRHVDRLGNSPLHF
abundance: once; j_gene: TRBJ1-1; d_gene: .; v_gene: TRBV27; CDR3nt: TGTGCCAGCAGTTTACACTCTCGGGGAACCGACACTGAAGCTTTCTTT; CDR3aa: CASSLHSRGTDTEAFF
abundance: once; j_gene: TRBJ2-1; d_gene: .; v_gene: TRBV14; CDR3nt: TGTGCCAGCAGCCAAGAAGGAGGACGTAACAAGGGGCACAATGAGCAGTTCTTC; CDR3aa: CASSQEGGRNKGHNEQFF
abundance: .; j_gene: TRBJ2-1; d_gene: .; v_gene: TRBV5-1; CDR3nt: TGCGCCAGCAGAAAAACAGACCCGGGACAAGAGCAGTTCTTC; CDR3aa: CASRKTDPGQEQFF
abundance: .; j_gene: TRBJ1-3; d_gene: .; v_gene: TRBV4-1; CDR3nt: TGCGCCAGCAGCCAAATAGGACGGGACTCCCGGCCTTACACCATATATTTT; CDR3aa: CASSQIGRDSRPYTIYF
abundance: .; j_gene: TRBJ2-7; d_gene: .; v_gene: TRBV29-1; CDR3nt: TGCAGCGTTGGGTGGGACTACGAGCAGTACTTC; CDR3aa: CSVGWDYEQYF